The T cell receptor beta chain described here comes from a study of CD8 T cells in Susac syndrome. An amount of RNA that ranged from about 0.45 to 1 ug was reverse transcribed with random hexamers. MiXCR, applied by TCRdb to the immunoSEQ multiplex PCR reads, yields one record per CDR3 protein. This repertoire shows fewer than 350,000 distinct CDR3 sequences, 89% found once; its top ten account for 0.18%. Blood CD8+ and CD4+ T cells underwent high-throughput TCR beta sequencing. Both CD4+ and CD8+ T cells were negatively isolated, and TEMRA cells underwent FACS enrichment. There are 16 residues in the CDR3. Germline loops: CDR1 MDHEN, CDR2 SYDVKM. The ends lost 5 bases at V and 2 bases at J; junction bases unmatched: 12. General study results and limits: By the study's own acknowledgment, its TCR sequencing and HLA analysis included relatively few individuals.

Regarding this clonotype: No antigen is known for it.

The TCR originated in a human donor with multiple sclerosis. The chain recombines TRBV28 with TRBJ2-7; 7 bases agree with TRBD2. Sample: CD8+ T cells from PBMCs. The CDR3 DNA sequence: TGTGCCAGCAGTCCGCTATGGTCGGGGGGACCCTACGAGCAGTACTTC. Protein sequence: CASSPLWSGGPYEQYF. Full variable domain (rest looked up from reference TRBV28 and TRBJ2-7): DVKVTQSSRYLVKRTGEKVFLECVQDMDHENMFWYRQDPGLGLRLIYFSYDVKMKEKGDIPEGYSVSREKKERFSLILESASTNQTSMYLCASSPLWSGGPYEQYFGPGTRLTVT.